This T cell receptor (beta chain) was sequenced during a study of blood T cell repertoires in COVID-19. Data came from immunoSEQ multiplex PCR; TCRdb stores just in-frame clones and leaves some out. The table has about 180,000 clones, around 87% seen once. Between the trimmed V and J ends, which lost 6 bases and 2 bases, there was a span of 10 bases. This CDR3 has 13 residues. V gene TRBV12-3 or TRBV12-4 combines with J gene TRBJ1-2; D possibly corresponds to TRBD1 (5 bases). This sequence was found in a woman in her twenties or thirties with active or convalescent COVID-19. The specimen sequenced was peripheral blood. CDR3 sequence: CASRIDSNYGYTF. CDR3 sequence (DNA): TGTGCCAGCAGGATAGACAGCAACTATGGCTACACCTTC.